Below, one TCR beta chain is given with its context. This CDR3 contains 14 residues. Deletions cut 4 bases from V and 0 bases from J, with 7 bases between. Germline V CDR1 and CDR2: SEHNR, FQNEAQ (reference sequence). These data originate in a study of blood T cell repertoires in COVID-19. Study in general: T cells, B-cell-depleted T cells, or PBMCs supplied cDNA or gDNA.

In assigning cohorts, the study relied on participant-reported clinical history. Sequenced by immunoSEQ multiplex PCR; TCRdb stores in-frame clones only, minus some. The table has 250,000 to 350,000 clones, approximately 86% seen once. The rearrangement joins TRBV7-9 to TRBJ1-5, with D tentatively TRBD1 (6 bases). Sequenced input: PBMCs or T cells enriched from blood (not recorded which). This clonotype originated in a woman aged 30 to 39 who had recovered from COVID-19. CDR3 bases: TGTGCCAGCAGCTCAGGGGTTAGCAATCAGCCCCAGCATTTT. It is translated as CASSSGVSNQPQHF.